This T cell receptor (beta chain) is drawn from a study of blood T cell repertoires in COVID-19. Study at large: From the United States, Italy and Spain came samples of acute and convalescent COVID-19.

Using immunoSEQ multiplex PCR, the repertoire was profiled, and TCRdb retains in-frame clones only, with some absent. The table shows around 140,000 clones, with about four fifths occurring only once. This CDR3 spans 15 amino acids. Trimming removed 2 bases from V and 3 bases from J, with 13 bases in between. CDR1 is LGHDT and CDR2 is YNNKEL in the germline V gene (reference sequence). The chain is built from TRBV3-1 (or the pseudogene TRBV3-2) and TRBJ1-2; possible D gene TRBD1, 6 bases. The receptor was isolated from a woman between 50 and 59 years old with acute COVID-19. Specimen: PBMCs or T cells enriched from blood (not recorded which). CDR3 in DNA: TGTGCCAGCAGCCAACGAGGGACAAGGTACTATGGCTACACCTTC. As protein: CASSQRGTRYYGYTF.